This is a list of T cell receptor beta chains from one sample in a study of early T cells in non-severe SARS-CoV-2 infection. MiXCR was run by TCRdb on the 5' RACE reads, yielding one entry per CDR3 protein. This sample has 60,000 or so distinct CDR3 sequences, with around 13% found just once. The sequenced material came from whole blood. The receptors were sampled from an adult who was a healthcare worker with PCR-confirmed SARS-CoV-2 infection or an uninfected control (not recorded which). The CDR3 runs from the conserved cysteine through the conserved F or W. A D gene is named only where the DNA matches it firmly. Clone size appears in some rows only: once, few, many, or a class for an expanded clone.

>TRBJ2-2|TRBV5-6|-|-
TGTGCCAGCAGTCGACGAGGGGGAAGGACCGGGGAGCTGTTTTTT
CASSRRGGRTGELFF
>TRBJ2-7|TRBV6-1|-|many
TGTGCCAGCACTAGGGACGCCTCCTACGAGCAGTACTTC
CASTRDASYEQYF
>TRBJ2-3|TRBV10-3|-|many
TGTGCCATCAGTGAAGCTACGCGCACAGATACGCAGTATTTT
CAISEATRTDTQYF
>TRBJ2-2|TRBV5-1|TRBD2|few
TGCGCCAGCAGCGTACGCCCTAGCGGCGGGGAGCTGTTTTTT
CASSVRPSGGELFF
>TRBJ1-2|TRBV3-1|-|-
TGTGCCAGCAGCCATTGGGCAGGGAATAACTATGGCTACACCTTC
CASSHWAGNNYGYTF
>TRBJ1-2|TRBV20-1|-|many
TGCAGTGCTAGGAATGGCTACACCTTC
CSARNGYTF
>TRBJ2-3|TRBV9|TRBD2|few
TGTGCCAGCAGCTCGAGATCGACTAGCGGGGGCTCTCCAGATACGCAGTATTTT
CASSSRSTSGGSPDTQYF
>TRBJ1-5|TRBV20-1|-|many
TGCAGTGCCGCGACGTTGGGTTTCAGCAATCAGCCCCAGCATTTT
CSAATLGFSNQPQHF
>TRBJ1-2|TRBV12-3/TRBV12-4|-|many
TGTGCCAGCAGTAGAGGGACTTCGAACTATGGCTACACCTTC
CASSRGTSNYGYTF
>TRBJ2-3|TRBV5-1|TRBD2|-
TGCGCCAGCAGCTTACCGGGACTAGCGGGAGGGAGCACAGATACGCAGTATTTT
CASSLPGLAGGSTDTQYF
>TRBJ2-3|TRBV29-1|TRBD1|few
TGCAGCGCCGACCTGGACAGGGGGCGCGATACGCAGTATTTT
CSADLDRGRDTQYF
>TRBJ1-6|TRBV15|-|many
TGTGCCACCAGCAGGATAGGCAGCGCAAATTCACCCCTCCACTTT
CATSRIGSANSPLHF
>TRBJ1-2|TRBV29-1|-|few
TGCAGCGTTAGGGGACCAGGGACCTATGGCTACACCTTC
CSVRGPGTYGYTF
>TRBJ2-2|TRBV20-1|TRBD2|few
TGCAGTGCTAGAGTACAGGGACTAGCGGGAGGTCGGGGGGAGCTGTTTTTT
CSARVQGLAGGRGELFF
>TRBJ2-7|TRBV9|TRBD2|-
TGTGCCAGCAGCGTAGGCCCTTCAGCGGGGGGGGACGAGCAGTACTTC
CASSVGPSAGGDEQYF
>TRBJ2-1|TRBV6-2/TRBV6-3|TRBD2|many
TGTGCCAGCAGTTGGGGACTAGCGGGGCCAAGCTCCTACAATGAGCAGTTCTTC
CASSWGLAGPSSYNEQFF
>TRBJ2-5|TRBV29-1|-|-
TGCAGCGTGGAATCAAACCAAGAGACCCAGTACTTC
CSVESNQETQYF
>TRBJ1-2|TRBV19|-|few
TGTGCCAGTAGTTACGACAGCTCTAACTATGGCTACACCTTC
CASSYDSSNYGYTF
>TRBJ2-7|TRBV6-5|-|few
TGTGCCAGCAGTACCCCGGGGCTCACCTCCTACGAGCAGTACTTC
CASSTPGLTSYEQYF
>TRBJ2-3|TRBV7-9|-|many
TGTGCCAGCAGCATAGAGGGCGATACGCAGTATTTT
CASSIEGDTQYF
>TRBJ1-4|TRBV30|-|-
TGTGCCTGGACCCCCGGTTTTGGTGAAAAACTGTTTTTT
CAWTPGFGEKLFF
>TRBJ2-2|TRBV3-1|-|few
TGTGCCAGCAGCCCTTGGACAGCGAACACCGGGGAGCTGTTTTTT
CASSPWTANTGELFF
>TRBJ1-4|TRBV7-2|-|many
TGTGCCAGCACCCAAAGTGCAGGGGCTAGTGAAAAACTGTTTTTT
CASTQSAGASEKLFF
>TRBJ2-7|TRBV25-1|-|few
TGTGCCAGCAGTGGCGGGCCCCAAACCTCCTACGAGCAGTACTTC
CASSGGPQTSYEQYF
>TRBJ1-1|TRBV12-5|TRBD1|few
TGTGCTAGTGGTTTGGTAGGCGAGGGGGCAAACGAAGCTTTCTTT
CASGLVGEGANEAFF